This TCR beta chain stems from a study of cytomegalovirus exposure and HLA in healthy donors. This clone occurred a few times. The antigen remains undetermined. The PCR employed 60 Vbeta primers together with 13 Jbeta primers. Generated by immunoSEQ multiplex PCR, the TCRdb table keeps only in-frame clones and is missing some. The sample records 200,000 to 250,000 clones, more than 75% being singletons. General study points: Generally TCR sequences proved uncommon, though certain public TCRs appeared in numerous donors.

Germline CDR1 is SGHNT and CDR2 is YYREEE (reference sequence). Germline trimming cut 4 bases from V and 0 bases from J; bases unmatched to any gene: 4. The CDR3 has 14 amino acids. The TCR was taken from a human donor in good health. The sequenced material came from PBMCs. This chain connects TRBV5-4 to TRBJ2-7, with 7 bases fitting TRBD1. The CDR3 region has the DNA TGTGCCAGCAGCCGACAGGGATCCTCCTACGAGCAGTACTTC. It encodes CASSRQGSSYEQYF.